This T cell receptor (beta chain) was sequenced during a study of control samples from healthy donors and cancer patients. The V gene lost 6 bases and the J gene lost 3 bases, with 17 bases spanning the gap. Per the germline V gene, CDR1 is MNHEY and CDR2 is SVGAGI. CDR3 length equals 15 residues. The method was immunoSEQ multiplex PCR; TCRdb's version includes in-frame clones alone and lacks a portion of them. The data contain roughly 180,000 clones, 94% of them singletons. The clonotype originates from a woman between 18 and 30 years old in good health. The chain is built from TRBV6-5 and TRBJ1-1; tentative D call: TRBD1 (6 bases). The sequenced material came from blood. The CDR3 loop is CASRITRGGHTEAFF. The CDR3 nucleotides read TGTGCCAGCAGGATCACCAGGGGTGGGCACACTGAAGCTTTCTTT.